At least ten counts were recorded for the clone carrying this TCR beta chain. Its antigen is unknown. Trimming took off 4 bases at V and 2 bases at J, with 16 bases between the two ends. Germline CDR1 reads SGHTS; CDR2 reads YDEGEE. This CDR3 spans 15 amino acids. This sample stems from a study of T cells in Graves' hyperthyroidism and ophthalmopathy. Study results and caveats: Ophthalmopathy, as predicted by the model, came a median roughly 6.5 months after the prediction.

Exclusion of a patient resulted from uncontrolled infection, other autoimmune disease, pregnancy or lactation. Thyroid ultrasound and orbital computed tomography, with clinical symptoms and serum thyroxine and TRAb, informed diagnoses. The authors obtained PBMCs from over 8 ml of fresh peripheral blood. TCR beta CDR3 regions were amplified from RNA. With the HTBI primer set, the TCR CDR3 went through a first round of RT-PCR. One entry per CDR3 protein results from TCRdb running MiXCR on the multiplex PCR reads. The table records 310,000 or so distinct CDR3 sequences, 15% to 20% of them present only once.

The V call is TRBV5-8, the J call TRBJ2-7; D not resolved. The sequenced sample was blood. The TCR was taken from an older woman with Graves' ophthalmopathy. For the CDR3, the DNA is TGTGCCAGCAGCCCATACAACAAAGGCCCCTACGAGCAGTACTTC. Translated, it gives CASSPYNKGPYEQYF.